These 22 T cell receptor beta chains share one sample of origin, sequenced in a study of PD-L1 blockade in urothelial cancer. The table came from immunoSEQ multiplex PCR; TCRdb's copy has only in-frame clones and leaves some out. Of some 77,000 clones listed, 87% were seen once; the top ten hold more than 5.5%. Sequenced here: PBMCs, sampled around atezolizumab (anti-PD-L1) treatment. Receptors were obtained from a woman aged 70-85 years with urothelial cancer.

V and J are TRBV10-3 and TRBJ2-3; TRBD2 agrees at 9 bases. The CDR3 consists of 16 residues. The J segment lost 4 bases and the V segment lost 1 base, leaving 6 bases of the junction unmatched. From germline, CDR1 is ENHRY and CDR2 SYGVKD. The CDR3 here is CAISEWRGGAADTQYF. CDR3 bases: TGTGCCATCAGTGAGTGGCGCGGGGGGGCCGCAGATACGCAGTATTTT.

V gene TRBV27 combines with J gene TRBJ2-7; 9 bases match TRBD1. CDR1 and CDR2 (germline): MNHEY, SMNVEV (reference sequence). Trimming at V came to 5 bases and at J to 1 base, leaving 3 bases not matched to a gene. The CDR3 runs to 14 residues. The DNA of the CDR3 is TGTGCCAGCAGTAAAGGGACAGGGTCCTACGAGCAGTACTTC. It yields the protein CASSKGTGSYEQYF.

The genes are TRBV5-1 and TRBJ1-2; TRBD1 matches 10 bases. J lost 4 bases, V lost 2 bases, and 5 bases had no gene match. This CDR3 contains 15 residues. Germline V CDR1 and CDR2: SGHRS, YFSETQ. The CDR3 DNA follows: TGCGCCAGCAGCTTTGGACAGGGGGAAGGCTATGGCTACACCTTC. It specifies CASSFGQGEGYGYTF.

CDR3 sequence: CASRLRDRHQETQYF. The DNA of the CDR3 is TGTGCCAGCAGACTCCGGGACAGACACCAAGAGACCCAGTACTTC. The chain recombines TRBV11-2 with TRBJ2-5, with 7 bases matching TRBD1. J lost 0 bases, V lost 6 bases, and 7 bases had no gene match. The V gene's germline CDR1 is SGHAT and CDR2 FQNNGV. CDR3 length: 15 amino acids. The full variable domain, with the rest looked up from reference TRBV11-2 and TRBJ2-5, is EAGVAQSPRYKIIEKRQSVAFWCNPISGHATLYWYQQILGQGPKLLIQFQNNGVVDDSQLPKDRFSAERLKGVDSTLKIQPAKLEDSAVYLCASRLRDRHQETQYFGPGTRLLVL.

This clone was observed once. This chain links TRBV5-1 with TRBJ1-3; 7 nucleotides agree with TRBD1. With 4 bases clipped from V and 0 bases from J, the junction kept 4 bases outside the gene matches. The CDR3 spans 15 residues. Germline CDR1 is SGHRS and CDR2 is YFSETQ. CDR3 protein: CASSHRTGSGNTIYF. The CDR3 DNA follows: TGCGCCAGCAGCCATCGGACAGGCTCTGGAAACACCATATATTTT.

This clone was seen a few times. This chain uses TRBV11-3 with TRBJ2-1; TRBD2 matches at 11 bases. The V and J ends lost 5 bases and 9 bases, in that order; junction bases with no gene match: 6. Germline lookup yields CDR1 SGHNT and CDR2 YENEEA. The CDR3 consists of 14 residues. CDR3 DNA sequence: TGTGCCAGCAGCCAAGTAGCGGGAGGGGGTGAGCAGTTCTTC. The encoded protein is CASSQVAGGGEQFF.

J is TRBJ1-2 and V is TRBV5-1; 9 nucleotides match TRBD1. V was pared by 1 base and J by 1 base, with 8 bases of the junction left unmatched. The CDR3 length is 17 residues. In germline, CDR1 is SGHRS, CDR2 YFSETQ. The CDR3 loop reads CASSLYSGTGYNYGYTF. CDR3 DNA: TGCGCCAGCAGCTTGTACTCCGGGACAGGGTATAACTATGGCTACACCTTC.

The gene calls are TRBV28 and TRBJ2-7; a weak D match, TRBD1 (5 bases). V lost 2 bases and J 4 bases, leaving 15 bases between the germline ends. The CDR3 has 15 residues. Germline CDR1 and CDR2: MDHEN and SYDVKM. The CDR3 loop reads CASSLVGQGMYEQYF. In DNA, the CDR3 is TGTGCCAGCAGTTTAGTGGGGCAGGGTATGTACGAGCAGTACTTC.

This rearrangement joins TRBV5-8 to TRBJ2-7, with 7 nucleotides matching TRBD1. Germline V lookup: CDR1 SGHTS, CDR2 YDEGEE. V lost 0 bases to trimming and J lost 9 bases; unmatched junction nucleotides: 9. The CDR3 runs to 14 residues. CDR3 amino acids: CASSLGRTGPWQYF. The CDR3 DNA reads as TGTGCCAGCAGCTTGGGTCGGACAGGACCCTGGCAGTACTTC.

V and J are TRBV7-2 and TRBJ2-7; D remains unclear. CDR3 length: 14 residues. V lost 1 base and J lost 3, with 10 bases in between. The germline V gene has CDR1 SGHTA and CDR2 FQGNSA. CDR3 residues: CASSLEAGDYEQYF. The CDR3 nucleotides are TGTGCCAGCAGCTTAGAGGCTGGAGACTACGAGCAGTACTTC.

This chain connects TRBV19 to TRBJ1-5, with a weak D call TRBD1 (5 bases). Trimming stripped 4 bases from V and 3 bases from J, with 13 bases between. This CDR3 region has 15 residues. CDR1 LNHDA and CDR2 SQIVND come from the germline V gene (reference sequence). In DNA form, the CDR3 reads TGTGCCAGTAGTACCGGGGGTTTTACCAATCAGCCCCAGCATTTT. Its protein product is CASSTGGFTNQPQHF.

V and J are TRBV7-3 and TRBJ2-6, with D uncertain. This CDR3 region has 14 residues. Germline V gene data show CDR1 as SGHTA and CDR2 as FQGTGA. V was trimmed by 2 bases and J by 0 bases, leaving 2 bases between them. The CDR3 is CASSLHSGANVLTF. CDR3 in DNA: TGTGCCAGCAGCTTACACTCTGGGGCCAACGTCCTGACTTTC.

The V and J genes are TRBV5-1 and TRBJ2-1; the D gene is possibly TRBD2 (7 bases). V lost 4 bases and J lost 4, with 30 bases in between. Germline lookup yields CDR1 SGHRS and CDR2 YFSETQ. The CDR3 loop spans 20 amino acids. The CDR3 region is CASSPWVGGAKLGSYNEQFF. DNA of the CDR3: TGCGCCAGCAGCCCATGGGTGGGGGGGGCCAAACTAGGATCATACAATGAGCAGTTCTTC.

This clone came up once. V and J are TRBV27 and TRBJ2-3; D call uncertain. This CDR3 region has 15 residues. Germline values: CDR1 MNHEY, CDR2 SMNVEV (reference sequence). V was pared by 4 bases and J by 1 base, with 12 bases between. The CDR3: CASSYKGGGTDTQYF. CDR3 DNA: TGTGCCAGCAGTTATAAAGGCGGCGGCACAGATACGCAGTATTTT.

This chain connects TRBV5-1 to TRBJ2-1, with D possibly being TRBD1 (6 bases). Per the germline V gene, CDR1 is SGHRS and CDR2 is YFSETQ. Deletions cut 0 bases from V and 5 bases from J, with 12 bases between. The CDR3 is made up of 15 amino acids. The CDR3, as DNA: TGCGCCAGCAGCTTGGAATCAGGGGTTCACAATGAGCAGTTCTTC. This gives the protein CASSLESGVHNEQFF.

The CDR3 sequence: CASSVGGQGENTGELFF. For the CDR3, the DNA is TGTGCCAGCAGCGTAGGAGGACAGGGGGAGAACACCGGGGAGCTGTTTTTT. The chain is built from TRBV9 and TRBJ2-2, with 10 bases that match TRBD1. The CDR3 runs 17 residues. The germline V gene has CDR1 SGDLS and CDR2 YYNGEE. Trimming removed 0 bases from V and 1 base from J; junction bases left unmatched: 3.

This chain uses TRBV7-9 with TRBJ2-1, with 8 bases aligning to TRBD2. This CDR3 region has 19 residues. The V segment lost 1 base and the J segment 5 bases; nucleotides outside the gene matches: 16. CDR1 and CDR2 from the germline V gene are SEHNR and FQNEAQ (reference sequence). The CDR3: CASSLEFWVGLAEDNEQFF. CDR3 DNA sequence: TGTGCCAGCAGCTTAGAATTTTGGGTTGGACTAGCTGAAGACAATGAGCAGTTCTTC.

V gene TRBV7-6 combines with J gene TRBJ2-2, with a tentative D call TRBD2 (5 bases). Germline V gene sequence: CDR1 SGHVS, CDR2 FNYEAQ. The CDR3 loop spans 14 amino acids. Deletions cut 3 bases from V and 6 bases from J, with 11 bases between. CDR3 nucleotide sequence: TGTGCCAGCAGCTTTGAGGCGGGTCCCGGGGAGCTGTTTTTT. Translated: CASSFEAGPGELFF. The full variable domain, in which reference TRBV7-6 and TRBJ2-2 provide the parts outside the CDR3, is GAGVSQSPRYKVTKRGQDVALRCDPISGHVSLYWYRQALGQGPEFLTYFNYEAQQDKSGLPNDRFSAERPEGSISTLTIQRTEQRDSAMYRCASSFEAGPGELFFGEGSRLTVL.

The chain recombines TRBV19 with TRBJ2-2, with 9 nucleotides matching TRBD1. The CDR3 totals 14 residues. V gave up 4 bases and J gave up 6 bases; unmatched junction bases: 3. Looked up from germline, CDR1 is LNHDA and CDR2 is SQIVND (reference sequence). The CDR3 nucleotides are TGTGCCAGTAGTAGACAGGGGGTTTCCGGGGAGCTGTTTTTT. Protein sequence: CASSRQGVSGELFF.

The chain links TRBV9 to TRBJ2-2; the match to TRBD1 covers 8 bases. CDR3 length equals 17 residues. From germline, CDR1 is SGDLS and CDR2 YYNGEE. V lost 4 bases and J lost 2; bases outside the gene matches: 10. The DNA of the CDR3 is TGTGCCAGCAGCAATGACAGGGGTAAAGTAAACACCGGGGAGCTGTTTTTT. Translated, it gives CASSNDRGKVNTGELFF.

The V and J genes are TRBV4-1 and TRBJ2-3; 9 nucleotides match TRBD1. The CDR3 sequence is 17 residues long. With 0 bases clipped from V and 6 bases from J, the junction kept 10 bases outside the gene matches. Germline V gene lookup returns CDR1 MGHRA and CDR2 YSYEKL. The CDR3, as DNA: TGCGCCAGCAGCCAAGAAAGCGGCCGGGACAGGGACGATACGCAGTATTTT. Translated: CASSQESGRDRDDTQYF.

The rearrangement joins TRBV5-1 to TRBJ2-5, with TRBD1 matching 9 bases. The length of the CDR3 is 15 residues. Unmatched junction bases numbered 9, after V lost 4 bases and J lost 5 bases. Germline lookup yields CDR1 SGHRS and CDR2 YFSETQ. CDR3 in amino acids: CASSPGQGSVETQYF. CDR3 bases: TGCGCCAGCAGCCCCGGACAGGGGAGTGTGGAGACCCAGTACTTC.